Listed below are T cell receptor beta chains from one sample, sequenced in a study of Graves' ophthalmopathy and Graves' hyperthyroidism. TCRdb recomputed calls from the multiplex PCR reads with MiXCR, one row per CDR3 protein. The sample has roughly 400,000 distinct CDR3 sequences; approximately 16% are singletons. The sample taken for sequencing was peripheral blood. Receptors originate from a woman aged 18-30 years with Graves' ophthalmopathy. The CDR3 runs from the conserved cysteine through the conserved F or W. Each record gives: clone size, D gene, V gene, J gene, CDR3 DNA, CDR3 protein. D genes are given only for firm matches. A row's size may be missing; if present it is once, few, many or a size class.

many	NA	TRBV30	TRBJ2-4	TGTGCCTGGAGTGTGGGACCAGCCAAAAACATTCAGTACTTC	CAWSVGPAKNIQYF
few	TRBD1	TRBV6-1	TRBJ1-2	TGTGCCAGCAGTGAACCTGGGACAGATTATGGCTACACCTTC	CASSEPGTDYGYTF
many	NA	TRBV6-2/TRBV6-3	TRBJ2-7	TGTGCCAGCATGAGACTTCAATCTTACGAGCAGTACTTC	CASMRLQSYEQYF
many	NA	TRBV10-3	TRBJ2-5	TGTGCCACCGGAGGTGGGCGAGAGACCCAGTACTTC	CATGGGRETQYF
many	NA	TRBV13	TRBJ1-1	TGTGCCAGCAGCTTCCGGGATTCCGAAGCTTTCTTT	CASSFRDSEAFF
many	NA	TRBV24-1	TRBJ2-7	TGTGCCACCAGTGCGGTGCAGCGATCCGAGCAGTACTTC	CATSAVQRSEQYF
many	NA	TRBV19	TRBJ1-1	TGTGCCAGTAGTATCAGGTACGCTGAAGCTTTCTTT	CASSIRYAEAFF
many	TRBD2	TRBV11-1	TRBJ2-5	TGTGCCAGCAGCTTATCGTGGACCCAGGGAGGGGAGACCCAGTACTTC	CASSLSWTQGGETQYF
many	NA	TRBV18	TRBJ2-2	TGTGCCAGCTCACGGGACACCACCGGGGAGCTGTTTTTT	CASSRDTTGELFF
many	NA	TRBV12-3/TRBV12-4	TRBJ2-5	TGTGCCAGCAGGCAGCGCGAGACCCAGTACTTC	CASRQRETQYF
few	NA	TRBV7-2	TRBJ2-7	TGTGCCAGCAGCTTAGACTGGGATTCCCGCGAGCAGTACTTC	CASSLDWDSREQYF
NA	TRBD2	TRBV6-2/TRBV6-3	TRBJ2-7	TGTGCCAGCACCGGACTAGCGGGATCCTCCGAGCAGTACTTC	CASTGLAGSSEQYF
many	TRBD1	TRBV6-2/TRBV6-3	TRBJ2-7	TGTGCCAGCAATCCCCGGGACAGGGACCCACCCTACGAGCAGTACTTC	CASNPRDRDPPYEQYF
many	NA	TRBV6-5	TRBJ2-7	TGTGCCAGCCGAGAGACAGGCCCAATCTACGAGCAGTACTTC	CASRETGPIYEQYF
many	NA	TRBV28	TRBJ2-5	TGTGCCAGCAGTTCGGACTCCCAAGAGACCCAGTACTTC	CASSSDSQETQYF
many	TRBD1	TRBV12-3/TRBV12-4	TRBJ2-2	TGTGCCAGCACCCTCGACAGGGCCGCCGGGGAGCTGTTTTTT	CASTLDRAAGELFF
many	NA	TRBV6-5	TRBJ2-6	TGTGCCAGCAGTTACCGGGATTCTGGGGCCAACGTCCTGACTTTC	CASSYRDSGANVLTF
many	TRBD2	TRBV5-1	TRBJ2-7	TGCGCCAGCAGCTTAAGCGGGGGGAGCTCCTACGAGCAGTACTTC	CASSLSGGSSYEQYF
many	NA	TRBV27	TRBJ1-2	TGTGCCAGCAGTTTTGGGCAGAGCCTATACTATGGCTACACCTTC	CASSFGQSLYYGYTF
NA	TRBD1	TRBV15	TRBJ2-2	TGTGCCACCAGCAGTAACAGGGGATCCGGGGAGCTGTTTTTT	CATSSNRGSGELFF
many	NA	TRBV12-3/TRBV12-4	TRBJ1-5	TGTGCCAGCAGTGTCACAGGGTCCCGCAATCAGCCCCAGCATTTT	CASSVTGSRNQPQHF
many	TRBD2	TRBV19	TRBJ2-7	TGTGCCAGTACCGGGACTAACCGTTACGAGCAGTACTTC	CASTGTNRYEQYF
many	TRBD1	TRBV28	TRBJ2-7	TGTGCCAGCAGTCCCCACTCAGGGGGCTACGAGCAGTACTTC	CASSPHSGGYEQYF
many	TRBD1	TRBV6-2/TRBV6-3	TRBJ2-7	TGTGCCAGCAGTTACGGGACAGGCAAGTTCAACGAGCAGTACTTC	CASSYGTGKFNEQYF
NA	NA	TRBV7-9	TRBJ1-2	TGTGCCAGCAGCTTAAGTAGGGCTAACTATGGCTACACCTTC	CASSLSRANYGYTF
many	TRBD1	TRBV29-1	TRBJ2-7	TGCAGCGTTGAAGAGGGTGCGCAGGGGGCTGGTTACGAGCAGTACTTC	CSVEEGAQGAGYEQYF
many	TRBD1	TRBV20-1	TRBJ1-5	TGCAGTGCCCCTGGACAGGGGGCAAAGAGCAATCAGCCCCAGCATTTT	CSAPGQGAKSNQPQHF
many	TRBD1	TRBV3-1	TRBJ1-1	TGTGCCAGCAGCCAAGGGGACAGGGTAAACACTGAAGCTTTCTTT	CASSQGDRVNTEAFF
many	NA	TRBV6-5	TRBJ2-7	TGTGCCAGCATCGTAGTGGCTAGCAGGAGGTTAGAGCAGTACTTC	CASIVVASRRLEQYF
few	NA	TRBV3-1	TRBJ2-7	TGTGCCAGCAGCCAAGAAGGAGGGGGGGCCTACGAGCAGTACTTC	CASSQEGGGAYEQYF
many	NA	TRBV7-2	TRBJ2-4	TGTGCCAGCAGCTACCCCGGGGGCGGGAGTGTCAAAAACATTCAGTACTTC	CASSYPGGGSVKNIQYF
many	TRBD1	TRBV12-3/TRBV12-4	TRBJ1-1	TGTGCCAGCAGTTTCACAGGGGTACTGAGCACTGAAGCTTTCTTT	CASSFTGVLSTEAFF
many	TRBD1	TRBV6-6	TRBJ2-2	TGTGCCACCACTTTCCGGACAGGGGGCTCTAGGGCAAACACCGGGGAGCTGTTTTTT	CATTFRTGGSRANTGELFF
NA	NA	TRBV12-3/TRBV12-4	TRBJ1-5	TGTGCCAGCAGTTCTTTGGGCGCCGGTCAGCCCCAGCATTTT	CASSSLGAGQPQHF
many	TRBD1	TRBV24-1	TRBJ2-7	TGTGCCACCAGTGATGGACGGGACAGGACGTATGACTTC	CATSDGRDRTYDF
NA	TRBD2	TRBV27	TRBJ2-5	TGTGCTAGCAGTTTGGGGACTAGGGGCGAGACCCAGTACTTC	CASSLGTRGETQYF
many	NA	TRBV11-2	TRBJ2-7	TGTGCCAGCAGCTTAGGTCGAGGGGACGGAGGACTCGTTGAGCAGTACTTC	CASSLGRGDGGLVEQYF
many	TRBD2	TRBV7-2	TRBJ2-5	TGTGCCAGCAGCTTAGGAAGCGGGGTGGCGACCCAGTACTTC	CASSLGSGVATQYF
many	NA	TRBV12-3/TRBV12-4	TRBJ1-6	TGTGCCAGCAGTTCCCGGGGACAAAATTCACCCCTCCACTTT	CASSSRGQNSPLHF
many	TRBD1	TRBV2	TRBJ2-7	TGTGCCAGCAGGGAGGACAGGGCCCCTGGCGAGCAGTACTTC	CASREDRAPGEQYF
many	NA	TRBV5-1	TRBJ1-1	TGCGCCAGCAGCTTGGCTTGGGAGGTGAACACTGAAGCTTTCTTT	CASSLAWEVNTEAFF
many	NA	TRBV28	TRBJ2-7	TGTGCCAGCAGTTCGCTCGGACGGGCAAGCTCCTACGAGCAGTACTTC	CASSSLGRASSYEQYF
many	NA	TRBV25-1	TRBJ1-1	TGTGCCAGCAGTGAATGGGGGTTTGAGCAGGGAGGTTACACTGAAGCTTTCTTT	CASSEWGFEQGGYTEAFF
many	TRBD2	TRBV6-5	TRBJ2-2	TGTGCCAGCAGTTACTCGCCGGGACTAGAATTAGCCGGGGAGCTGTTTTTT	CASSYSPGLELAGELFF
few	TRBD1	TRBV29-1	TRBJ2-1	TGCAGCGTTGAGGGGGTGCAGGGGGCGGTGGGATCCTACAATGAGCAGTTCTTC	CSVEGVQGAVGSYNEQFF
NA	TRBD1	TRBV28	TRBJ2-5	TGTGCCAGCAGCGGGACAGCCCCAGAGACCCAGTACTTC	CASSGTAPETQYF
many	NA	TRBV5-5	TRBJ2-7	TGTGCCAGCAGCTTGGTTACGGAGCAAGGCGAGCAGTACTTC	CASSLVTEQGEQYF
many	NA	TRBV20-1	TRBJ2-7	TGCAGTGCTAGAGGGGTCGGACTATACGAGCAGTACTTC	CSARGVGLYEQYF
many	NA	TRBV7-2	TRBJ2-7	TGTGCCAGCAGCTTAGGAGGGGATCACTACGAGCAGTACTTC	CASSLGGDHYEQYF
many	NA	TRBV25-1	TRBJ2-5	TGTGCCAGCAGTGGTCGGATGGGGACCCAGTACTTC	CASSGRMGTQYF
many	NA	TRBV6-1	TRBJ1-5	TGTGCCAGCAGTGCCTCTCTAGGAGGCAATCAGCCCCAGCATTTT	CASSASLGGNQPQHF
many	NA	TRBV7-2	TRBJ2-7	TGTGCCAGCAGCTTGGGGTTCTCCCACTACGAGCAGTACTTC	CASSLGFSHYEQYF
many	TRBD2	TRBV18	TRBJ2-7	TGTGCCAGCTCACCGGGTAAAAGCGGGATCGGGCAGTACTTC	CASSPGKSGIGQYF
many	TRBD1	TRBV19	TRBJ1-5	TGTGCCAGTAGCCGACAGGGGAATGCCAATCAGCCCCAGCATTTT	CASSRQGNANQPQHF
many	TRBD2	TRBV12-5	TRBJ2-5	TGTGCTAGTGGTTTGGAAGTAGCGGGACGACAAGAGACCCAGTACTTC	CASGLEVAGRQETQYF
many	TRBD1	TRBV10-3	TRBJ1-5	TGTGCCATGAGTCGGGACAGGGCTCAGCCCCAGCATTTT	CAMSRDRAQPQHF
NA	NA	TRBV3-1	TRBJ1-1	TGTGCCAGCAGCCTGGCGAACGACGCTTTGTTT	CASSLANDALF
NA	TRBD1	TRBV27	TRBJ2-2	TGTGCCAGCAGTCTCCCGGGACAGGGGACCGGGGAGCTGTTTTTT	CASSLPGQGTGELFF
many	NA	TRBV12-3/TRBV12-4	TRBJ2-7	TGTGCCAGCACCCAACCTACGAGCGGAAAATACGAGCAGTACTTC	CASTQPTSGKYEQYF
NA	NA	TRBV6-5	TRBJ1-1	TGTGCCAGCAGTTGGAGGGGGTTATTCACTGAAGCTTTCTTT	CASSWRGLFTEAFF